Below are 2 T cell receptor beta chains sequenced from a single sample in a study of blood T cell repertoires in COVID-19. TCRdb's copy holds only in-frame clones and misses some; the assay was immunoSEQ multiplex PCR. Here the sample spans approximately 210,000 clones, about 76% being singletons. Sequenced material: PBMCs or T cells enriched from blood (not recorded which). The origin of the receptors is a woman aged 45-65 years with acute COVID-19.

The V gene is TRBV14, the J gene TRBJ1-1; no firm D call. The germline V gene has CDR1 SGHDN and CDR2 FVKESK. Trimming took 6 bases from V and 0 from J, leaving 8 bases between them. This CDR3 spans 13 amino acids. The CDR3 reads CASSSQVNTEAFF. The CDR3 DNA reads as TGTGCCAGCAGTTCTCAGGTGAACACTGAAGCTTTCTTT.

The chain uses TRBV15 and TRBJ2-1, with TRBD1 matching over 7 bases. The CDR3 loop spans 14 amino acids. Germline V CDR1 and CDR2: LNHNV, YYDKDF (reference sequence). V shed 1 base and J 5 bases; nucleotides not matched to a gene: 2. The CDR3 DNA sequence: TGTGCCACCAGCAGAGCAGGGGGAAACAATGAGCAGTTCTTC. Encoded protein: CATSRAGGNNEQFF.